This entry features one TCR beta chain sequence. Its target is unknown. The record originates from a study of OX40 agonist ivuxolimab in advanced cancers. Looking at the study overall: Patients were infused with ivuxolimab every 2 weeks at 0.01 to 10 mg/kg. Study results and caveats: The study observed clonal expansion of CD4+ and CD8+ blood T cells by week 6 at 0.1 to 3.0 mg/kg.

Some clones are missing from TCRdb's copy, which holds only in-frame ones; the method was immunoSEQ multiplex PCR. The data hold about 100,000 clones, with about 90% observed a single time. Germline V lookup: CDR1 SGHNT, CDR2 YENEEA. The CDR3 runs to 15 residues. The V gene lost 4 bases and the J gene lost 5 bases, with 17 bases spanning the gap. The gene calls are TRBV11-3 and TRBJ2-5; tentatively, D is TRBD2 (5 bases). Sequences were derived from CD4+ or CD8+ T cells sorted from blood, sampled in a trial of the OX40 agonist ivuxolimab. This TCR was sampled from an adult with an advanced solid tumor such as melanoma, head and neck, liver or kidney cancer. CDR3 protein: CASSSGRDPGETQYF. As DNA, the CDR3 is TGTGCCAGCAGCTCCGGTCGGGATCCTGGGGAGACCCAGTACTTC.